This entry lists 21 T cell receptor beta chains sequenced from one sample in a study of early T cells in non-severe SARS-CoV-2 infection (dated by TCRdb to the early 2020s). The library was built by means of 5' RACE. Sequenced using a NextSeq 500. TCRdb applied fastp at Q25 and MiXCR to the public reads, then kept only in-frame beta chains. CDR3 protein duplicates are merged, each entry listing the most common genes and DNA. The sample contains under 45,000 distinct CDR3 sequences, approximately 7.9% of them found a single time. Of the sample, around 12% falls within the top ten clones. The sequenced sample was whole blood, obtained at baseline. The receptors come from an adult who was a healthcare worker with PCR-confirmed SARS-CoV-2 infection or an uninfected control (not recorded which).

At least ten counts were recorded for this clonotype. The chain carries TRBV7-9 and TRBJ2-7, with D tentatively TRBD2 (6 bases). V was clipped by 4 bases and J by 2 bases, with 18 bases between them. The germline V gene has CDR1 SEHNR and CDR2 FQNEAQ (reference sequence). The CDR3 is made up of 16 amino acids. CDR3 in amino acids: CASSWEDVTPAYEQYF. DNA of the CDR3: TGTGCCAGCAGCTGGGAGGACGTTACCCCAGCCTACGAGCAGTACTTC.

The V call is TRBV14, the J call TRBJ1-1; D call uncertain. Germline V gene sequence: CDR1 SGHDN, CDR2 FVKESK. The CDR3 consists of 12 residues. V lost 4 bases and J 5 bases, leaving 8 bases between the germline ends. The CDR3 region is CASSPPGTEAFF. CDR3 DNA sequence: TGTGCCAGCAGCCCGCCAGGTACTGAAGCTTTCTTT.

This clonotype was seen many times. The chain links TRBV6-1 to TRBJ1-1; D not resolved. V dropped 1 base and J dropped 3 bases, with 9 bases sitting between them. Germline-derived CDR1 and CDR2 are MNHNS and SASEGT. This CDR3 comprises 14 residues. The chain's CDR3 is CASSEGPLYTEAFF. CDR3 sequence (DNA): TGTGCCAGCAGTGAAGGCCCGCTCTACACTGAAGCTTTCTTT.

There are many counts of this clonotype. This chain joins TRBV19 and TRBJ2-7; 9 positions match TRBD1. Per the germline V gene, CDR1 is LNHDA and CDR2 is SQIVND (reference sequence). V shed 4 bases, J shed 2 bases, and the junction held 3 bases outside the gene matches. The CDR3 sequence is 14 residues long. The CDR3 DNA follows: TGTGCCAGTAGTACCGACAGGGGGACCTACGAGCAGTACTTC. Protein product: CASSTDRGTYEQYF.

This rearrangement joins TRBV7-9 to TRBJ2-3, with 10 bases fitting TRBD2. The CDR3 sequence is 16 residues long. With V trimmed by 0 bases and J by 4 bases, 4 bases remained unmatched. Germline V gives CDR1 SEHNR, CDR2 FQNEAQ (reference sequence). In nucleotides, the CDR3 is TGTGCCAGCAGCTTAGCAGCGGGGGGGCACGCAGATACGCAGTATTTT. Protein product: CASSLAAGGHADTQYF. Full variable domain (rest looked up from reference TRBV7-9 and TRBJ2-3): DTGVSQNPRHKITKRGQNVTFRCDPISEHNRLYWYRQTLGQGPEFLTYFQNEAQLEKSRLLSDRFSAERPKGSFSTLEIQRTEQGDSAMYLCASSLAAGGHADTQYFGPGTRLTVL.

The V gene is TRBV7-6, the J gene TRBJ2-1; 10 positions agree with TRBD1. V lost 4 bases, J lost 1 base, and 4 bases stayed unmatched. Germline V gives CDR1 SGHVS, CDR2 FNYEAQ. CDR3 length: 16 residues. Here the CDR3 DNA reads TGTGCCAGCAGCTACCGGGACAGGGGATCCTACAATGAGCAGTTCTTC. As protein: CASSYRDRGSYNEQFF.

This clonotype has at least ten counts. This chain connects TRBV11-2 to TRBJ2-1; 8 nucleotides agree with TRBD2. This CDR3 region has 15 residues. The ends lost 5 bases at V and 4 bases at J; junction bases unmatched: 7. Germline assignment: CDR1 SGHAT and CDR2 FQNNGV. CDR3 sequence: CASSLERGKYNEQFF. As DNA, the CDR3 is TGTGCCAGCAGCCTCGAGCGGGGGAAGTACAATGAGCAGTTCTTC.

The sample holds many counts of this clonotype. The chain recombines TRBV3-1 with TRBJ2-2; tentatively, D is TRBD2 (5 bases). This CDR3 spans 15 amino acids. Trimming stripped 3 bases from V and 3 bases from J, with 11 bases between. CDR1 is LGHDT, CDR2 YNNKEL, per germline (reference sequence). The CDR3 here is CASSQDPGDTGELFF. In DNA form, the CDR3 reads TGTGCCAGCAGCCAGGACCCCGGGGACACCGGGGAGCTGTTTTTT. Together with reference TRBV3-1 and TRBJ2-2, the CDR3 gives the full variable domain: DTAVSQTPKYLVTQMGNDKSIKCEQNLGHDTMYWYKQDSKKFLKIMFSYNNKELIINETVPNRFSPKSPDKAHLNLHINSLELGDSAVYFCASSQDPGDTGELFFGEGSRLTVL.

At least ten counts were recorded for this clonotype. This chain links TRBV28 with TRBJ1-3; D is perhaps TRBD1 (5 bases). Germline V gene lookup returns CDR1 MDHEN and CDR2 SYDVKM. The length of the CDR3 is 16 residues. Deletions cut 6 bases from V and 4 bases from J, with 19 bases between. CDR3 nucleotides: TGTGCCAGCAGGTCCGGGACCTCCGCCCGCGGAAACACCATATATTTT. This codes for CASRSGTSARGNTIYF.

This clonotype was counted at least ten times. This chain joins TRBV14 and TRBJ1-1; tentative D call: TRBD1 (6 bases). This CDR3 contains 11 residues. Germline-derived CDR1 and CDR2 are SGHDN and FVKESK. Trimming pared 5 bases from V and 8 bases from J, leaving 9 bases between. CDR3 DNA: TGTGCCAGCAGCAGAACAGGGGAAGCTTTCTTT. This encodes CASSRTGEAFF.

V gene TRBV3-1 combines with J gene TRBJ1-4; D unresolved. The germline V gene encodes CDR1 LGHDT and CDR2 YNNKEL (reference sequence). This CDR3 spans 16 amino acids. The V end was cut by 0 bases, the J end by 8 bases, with 16 bases between. DNA of the CDR3: TGTGCCAGCAGCCAAGATCTGGCAATCGTAAAGGAAAAACTGTTTTTT. It specifies CASSQDLAIVKEKLFF.

This clonotype showed up many times. The chain couples TRBV5-6 to TRBJ2-1; possible D gene TRBD1, 5 bases. The germline V gene has CDR1 SGHDT and CDR2 YYEEEE. The V end lost 4 bases, the J end lost 6 bases, and 11 bases lay between the germline ends. The CDR3 extends over 13 amino acids. CDR3: CASSRAGRNEQFF. The CDR3 DNA sequence: TGTGCCAGCAGCCGCGCAGGGCGCAATGAGCAGTTCTTC.

The chain is built from TRBV4-1 and TRBJ1-1; no clear D. Germline V gives CDR1 MGHRA, CDR2 YSYEKL. Between the trimmed V and J ends, which lost 4 bases and 1 base, there was a span of 16 bases. This CDR3 is 16 amino acids long. CDR3 sequence (DNA): TGCGCCAGCAGCCCGACGCGTGTCGGGAAGAACACTGAAGCTTTCTTT. Translated, it gives CASSPTRVGKNTEAFF.

This clonotype was seen more than once but under ten times. J is TRBJ2-5 and V is TRBV27; TRBD1 aligns across 7 bases. The CDR3 length is 15 residues. Trimming removed 0 bases from V and 5 bases from J; junction bases left unmatched: 6. CDR1 and CDR2 (germline): MNHEY, SMNVEV (reference sequence). CDR3 in DNA: TGTGCCAGCAGTTTATCCCAGGGGGTGGTGGAGACCCAGTACTTC. The encoded protein is CASSLSQGVVETQYF.

The chain combines TRBV12-3 or TRBV12-4 with TRBJ1-2; D ambiguous. The CDR3 covers 16 residues. The V and J ends lost 7 bases and 0 bases respectively, with 18 bases between them. The CDR3 bases are TGTGCCAGCACTACAAAAAGTGGAAAGGCTAACTATGGCTACACCTTC. It specifies CASTTKSGKANYGYTF.

This clonotype was seen only a few times. The chain uses TRBV6-6 and TRBJ2-2, with D tentatively TRBD1 (5 bases). CDR3 length: 17 residues. V was pared by 2 bases and J by 4 bases, with 17 bases between. Germline V gene data show CDR1 as MNHNY and CDR2 as SVGAGI (reference sequence). CDR3 in DNA: TGTGCCAGCAGTTACGATCAAGCAGGGAAGGGCACCGGGGAGCTGTTTTTT. Protein product: CASSYDQAGKGTGELFF.

V gene TRBV29-1 combines with J gene TRBJ2-5; TRBD1 agrees at 10 bases. V lost 1 base to trimming and J lost 2 bases; unmatched junction nucleotides: 4. The CDR3 is 15 amino acids. The V gene's germline CDR1 is SQVTM and CDR2 ANQGSEA. The chain's CDR3 is CSVEGGQGMQETQYF. CDR3 DNA: TGCAGCGTTGAAGGGGGACAGGGGATGCAAGAGACCCAGTACTTC.

This clonotype was picked up a small number of times. This chain uses TRBV12-3 or TRBV12-4 with TRBJ2-1, with TRBD2 as a possible D gene (5 bases). This CDR3 spans 12 amino acids. Trimming stripped 4 bases from V and 6 bases from J, with 7 bases between. This CDR3 reads CASSSGINEQFF. The CDR3 nucleotides read TGTGCCAGCAGTTCCGGGATCAATGAGCAGTTCTTC.

The sample holds many counts of this clonotype. Sequence at one end of the junction differs from germline and may be a read error. J is TRBJ2-2 and V is TRBV7-7, with unresolved D. The V gene's germline CDR1 is SSHAT and CDR2 FNYEAQ (reference sequence). The CDR3 is 14 residues long. CDR3 sequence: CASSLFGVAGELFF. CDR3 DNA: TGTGCTAGCAGCTTATTCGGTGTCGCCGGGGAGCTGTTTTTT.

The CDR3 loop reads CASSLQEASGDLTDTQYF. Here the CDR3 DNA reads TGTGCCAGCAGCTTGCAGGAAGCTAGCGGGGACTTAACAGATACGCAGTATTTT. The chain is built from TRBV7-9 and TRBJ2-3; 9 bases map to TRBD2. This CDR3 is 18 amino acids long. In germline, CDR1 is SEHNR, CDR2 FQNEAQ (reference sequence). V dropped 3 bases and J dropped 3; count of bases not matched to a gene: 13.

This clonotype was counted only a few times. The rearrangement uses TRBV11-3 and TRBJ2-1; 11 bases are a match to TRBD2. Germline values: CDR1 SGHNT, CDR2 YENEEA. The CDR3 covers 16 residues. J gave up 8 bases and V 0 bases, and 6 bases lay outside the gene matches. The CDR3 reads CASSLDPSGGYYEQFF. As DNA, the CDR3 is TGTGCCAGCAGCTTAGATCCTAGCGGGGGGTATTATGAGCAGTTCTTC.